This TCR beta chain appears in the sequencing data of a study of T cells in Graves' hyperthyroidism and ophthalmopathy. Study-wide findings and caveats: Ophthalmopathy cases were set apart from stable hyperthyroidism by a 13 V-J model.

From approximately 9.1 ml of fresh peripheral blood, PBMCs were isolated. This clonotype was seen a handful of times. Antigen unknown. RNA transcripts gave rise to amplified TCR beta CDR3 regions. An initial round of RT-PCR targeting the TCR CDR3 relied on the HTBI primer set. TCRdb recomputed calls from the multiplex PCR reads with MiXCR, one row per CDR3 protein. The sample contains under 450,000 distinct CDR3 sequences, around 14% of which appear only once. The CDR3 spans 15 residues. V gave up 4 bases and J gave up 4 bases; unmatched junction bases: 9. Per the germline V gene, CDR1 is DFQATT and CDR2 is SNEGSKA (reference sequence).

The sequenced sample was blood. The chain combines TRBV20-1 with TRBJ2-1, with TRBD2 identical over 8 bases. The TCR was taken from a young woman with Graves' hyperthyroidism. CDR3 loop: CSATAPGLAYNEQFF. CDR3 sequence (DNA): TGCAGTGCTACGGCCCCCGGACTAGCATACAATGAGCAGTTCTTC.